This record covers a single T cell receptor beta chain. The antigen remains undetermined. Libraries were prepared by immunoSEQ multiplex PCR; TCRdb keeps only in-frame clonotypes and omits some of them. The sample lists around 20,000 clones, around 80% occurring once. From germline, CDR1 is MNHEY and CDR2 SVGAGI. The junction had 1 base not matched to a gene; V was cut back by 6 bases and J by 6 bases. CDR3 length: 13 residues. Time point in this sample: 266 days after commencement of treatment, after nivolumab therapy. The treatment is: AdE1-LMPpoly-expanded autologous EBV-specific T-cell therapy followed by anti-PD-1 nivolumab. This entry is derived from a study of EBV T-cell therapy then PD-1 blockade in nasopharyngeal carcinoma.

V gene TRBV6-5 combines with J gene TRBJ1-6, with TRBD1 matching 8 bases. This TCR was sampled from a man aged 40-49 years with nasopharyngeal carcinoma. The sample was CD8+ T cells from blood, taken around day 250 from a patient whose treatment included autologous EBV-specific T cells and nivolumab. In DNA, the CDR3 is TGTGCCAGCAGCGGACAGGGTAATTCACCCCTCCACTTT. Its protein is CASSGQGNSPLHF.